This T cell receptor (beta chain) was sequenced for a study of T cells in narcolepsy (dated by TCRdb to about 2018). For context, the study as a whole: Patients with narcolepsy type 1 or type 2 (NT1, NT2) and healthy control donors were enrolled in the study. The study sought autoreactive T cells targeting hypocretin neuron self-antigens (hypocretin, TRIB2) in narcolepsy patients, using TCR Vbeta sequencing to track clonotypes in blood and CSF. Summary of the overall study and its limitations: No sequences matching autoreactive T cell clones were contained in some blood memory CD4+ repertoires from patients and controls. Numbers of sequenced blood memory CD4+ clonotypes were comparable, with averages of some 40,000 in patients and fewer than 35,000 in controls. Autoreactive clonotypes were reported to be detected serially in the blood of the same patients and of different patients, but not in the blood of healthy controls. Plots comparing CSF and blood CD4+ T cell clonotypes from the same patient highlighted HCRT-specific and TRIB2-specific autoreactive clonotypes.

This clone was picked up a small number of times. Its antigen is unknown. Per-base qualities were not stored, and no clone one base away is much larger. CDR1 is given as GTSNPN and CDR2 as SVGIG, both from the germline V gene (reference sequence). The CDR3, cysteine through phenylalanine, is 15 amino acids long. Only the CDR3 portion is preserved as DNA: 45 bases, with reading frame beginning at the first base. V is cut back by 6 bases and J by 0 bases, with 5 bases in the junction unmatched. Library preparation used the immunoSEQ multiplex PCR assay. What TCRdb holds here is the immuneACCESS table cut down to in-frame rearrangements. Part of the clones is not present; checked against another copy, under half of the missing clones reflect an unresolved V gene, and the others are unexplained. The sample includes some 37,000 clones, with 70% to 90% observed a single time. The ten largest account for about 1.5% of the sample.

For TCR Vbeta sequencing, memory CD4+ T cells were sorted ex vivo from the peripheral blood of both healthy controls and narcolepsy patients. Sequenced input: CD45RA- memory CD4+ T cells from PBMCs. Interpreted using the paper, the cell subset or site label stands for: memory T cells sorted ex vivo from peripheral blood. The TCR sequence derives from a human donor with narcolepsy. In this chain, TRBV30 is recombined with TRBJ2-6; a stretch of 7 junction bases matches TRBD1. The CDR3 corresponds to CACPSGGSGANVLTF. The DNA sequence is as follows: TGTGCCTGCCCCTCAGGGGGCTCTGGGGCCAACGTCCTGACTTTC. The reference TRBV30 and TRBJ2-6 proteins fill in what lies around the CDR3, so the full variable domain reads SQTIHQWPATLVQPVGSPLSLECTVEGTSNPNLYWYRQAAGRGLQLLFYSVGIGQISSEVPQNLSASRPQDRQFILSSKKLLLSDSGFYLCACPSGGSGANVLTFGAGSRLTVL.